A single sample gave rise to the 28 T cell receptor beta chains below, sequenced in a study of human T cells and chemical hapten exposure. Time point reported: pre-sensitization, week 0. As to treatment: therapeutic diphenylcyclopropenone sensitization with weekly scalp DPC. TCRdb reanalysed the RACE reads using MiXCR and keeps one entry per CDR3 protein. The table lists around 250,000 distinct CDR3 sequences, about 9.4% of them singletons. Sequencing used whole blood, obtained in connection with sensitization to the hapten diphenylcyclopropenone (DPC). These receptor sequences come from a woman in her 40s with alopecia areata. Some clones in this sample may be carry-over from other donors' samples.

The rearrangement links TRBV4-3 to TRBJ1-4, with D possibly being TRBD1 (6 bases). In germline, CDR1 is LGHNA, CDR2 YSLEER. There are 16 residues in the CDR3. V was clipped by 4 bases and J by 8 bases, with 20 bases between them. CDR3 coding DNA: TGCGCCAGCAGCCGCACTGGGGGGCTAGGAAGGGAAAAACTGTTTTTT. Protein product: CASSRTGGLGREKLFF.

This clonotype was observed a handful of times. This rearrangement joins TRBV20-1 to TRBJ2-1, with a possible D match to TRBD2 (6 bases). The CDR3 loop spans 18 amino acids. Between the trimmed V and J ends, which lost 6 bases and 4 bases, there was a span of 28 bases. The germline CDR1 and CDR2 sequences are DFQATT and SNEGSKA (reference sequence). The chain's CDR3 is CSAPTGEGPSRVYNEQFF. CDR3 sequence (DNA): TGCAGTGCCCCTACGGGAGAGGGACCCTCCCGGGTGTACAATGAGCAGTTCTTC.

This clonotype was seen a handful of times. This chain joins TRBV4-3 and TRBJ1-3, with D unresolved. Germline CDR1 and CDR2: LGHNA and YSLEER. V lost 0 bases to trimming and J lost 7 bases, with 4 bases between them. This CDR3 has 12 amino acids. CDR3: CASSQDRNTIYF. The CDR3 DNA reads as TGCGCCAGCAGCCAAGATCGGAACACCATATATTTT.

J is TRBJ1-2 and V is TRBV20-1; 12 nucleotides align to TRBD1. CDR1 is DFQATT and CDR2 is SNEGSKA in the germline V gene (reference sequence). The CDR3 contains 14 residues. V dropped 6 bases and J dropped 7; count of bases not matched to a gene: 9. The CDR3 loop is CSAPPGQGALGYTF. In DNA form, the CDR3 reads TGCAGTGCCCCTCCGGGACAGGGGGCGCTTGGCTACACCTTC.

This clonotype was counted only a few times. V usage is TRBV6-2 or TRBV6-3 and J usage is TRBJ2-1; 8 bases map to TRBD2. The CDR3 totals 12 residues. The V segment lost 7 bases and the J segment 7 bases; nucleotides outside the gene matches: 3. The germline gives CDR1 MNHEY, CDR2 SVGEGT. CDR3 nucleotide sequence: TGTGCCAGCAAGAGCGGGAGTAATGAGCAGTTCTTC. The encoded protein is CASKSGSNEQFF.

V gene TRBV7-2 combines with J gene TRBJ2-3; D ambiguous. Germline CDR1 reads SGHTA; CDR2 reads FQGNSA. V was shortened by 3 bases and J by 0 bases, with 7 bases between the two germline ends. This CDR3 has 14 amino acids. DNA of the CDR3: TGTGCCAGCAGCTTTGCTTTTAGCACAGATACGCAGTATTTT. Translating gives CASSFAFSTDTQYF. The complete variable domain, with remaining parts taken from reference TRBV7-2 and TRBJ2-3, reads GAGVSQSPSNKVTEKGKDVELRCDPISGHTALYWYRQSLGQGLEFLIYFQGNSAPDKSGLPSDRFSAERTGGSVSTLTIQRTQQEDSAVYLCASSFAFSTDTQYFGPGTRLTVL.

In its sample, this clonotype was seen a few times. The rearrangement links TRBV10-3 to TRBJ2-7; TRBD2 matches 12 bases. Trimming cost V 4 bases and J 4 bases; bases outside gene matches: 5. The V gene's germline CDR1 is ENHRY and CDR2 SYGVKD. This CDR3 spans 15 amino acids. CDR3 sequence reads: CAISATSGRLYEQYF. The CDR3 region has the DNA TGTGCCATCAGTGCCACTAGCGGGAGGCTATACGAGCAGTACTTC.

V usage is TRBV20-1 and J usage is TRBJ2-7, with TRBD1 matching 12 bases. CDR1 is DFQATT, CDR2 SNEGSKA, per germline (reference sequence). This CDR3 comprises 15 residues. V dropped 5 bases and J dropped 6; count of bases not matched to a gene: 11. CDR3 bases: TGCAGTGCTTTGCCCCCGGGACAGGGGGCGTTCGAGCAGTACTTC. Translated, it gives CSALPPGQGAFEQYF.

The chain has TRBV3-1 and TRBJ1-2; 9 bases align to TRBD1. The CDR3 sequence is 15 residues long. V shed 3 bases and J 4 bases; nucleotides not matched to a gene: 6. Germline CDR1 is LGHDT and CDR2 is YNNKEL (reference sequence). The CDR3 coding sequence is TGTGCCAGCAGCCACGGGACAGGGACCTCCTATGGCTACACCTTC. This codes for CASSHGTGTSYGYTF.

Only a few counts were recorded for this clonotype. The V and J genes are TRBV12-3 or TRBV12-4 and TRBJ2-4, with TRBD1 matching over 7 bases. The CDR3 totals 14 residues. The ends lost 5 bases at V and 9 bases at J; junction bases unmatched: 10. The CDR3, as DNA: TGTGCCAGCAGTCCCGGACAGGCCTTGGGCATTCAGTACTTC. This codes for CASSPGQALGIQYF.

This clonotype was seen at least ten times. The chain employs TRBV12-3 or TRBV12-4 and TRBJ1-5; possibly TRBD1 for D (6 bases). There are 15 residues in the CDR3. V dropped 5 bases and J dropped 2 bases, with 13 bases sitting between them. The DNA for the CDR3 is TGTGCCAGCAGTCTCAGGGGAGAGGGCAATCAGCCCCAGCATTTT. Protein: CASSLRGEGNQPQHF.

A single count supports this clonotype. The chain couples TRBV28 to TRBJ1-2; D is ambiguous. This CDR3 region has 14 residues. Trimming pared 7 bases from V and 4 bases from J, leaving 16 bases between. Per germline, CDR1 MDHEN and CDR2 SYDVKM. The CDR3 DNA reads TGTGCCAGCACGACACCACCGGAGAGCTATGGCTACACCTTC. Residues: CASTTPPESYGYTF.

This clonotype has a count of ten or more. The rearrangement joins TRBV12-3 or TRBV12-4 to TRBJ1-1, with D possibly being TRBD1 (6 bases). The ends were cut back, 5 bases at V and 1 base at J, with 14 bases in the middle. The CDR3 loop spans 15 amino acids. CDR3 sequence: CASSPSGTPNTEAFF. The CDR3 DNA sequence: TGTGCCAGCAGTCCCTCCGGGACACCGAACACTGAAGCTTTCTTT.

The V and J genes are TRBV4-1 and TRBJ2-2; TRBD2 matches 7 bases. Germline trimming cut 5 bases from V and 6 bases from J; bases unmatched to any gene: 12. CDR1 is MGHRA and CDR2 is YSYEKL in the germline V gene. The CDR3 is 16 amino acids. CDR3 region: CASSRAWRELSGELFF. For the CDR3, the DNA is TGCGCCAGCAGCAGGGCCTGGCGGGAGCTCTCCGGGGAGCTGTTTTTT.

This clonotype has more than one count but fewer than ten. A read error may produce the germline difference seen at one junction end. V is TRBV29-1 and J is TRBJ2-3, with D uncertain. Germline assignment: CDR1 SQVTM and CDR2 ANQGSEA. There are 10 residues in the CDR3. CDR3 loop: CSVSGGFMHF. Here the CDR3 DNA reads TGCAGCGTTAGTGGTGGATTCATGCATTTT.

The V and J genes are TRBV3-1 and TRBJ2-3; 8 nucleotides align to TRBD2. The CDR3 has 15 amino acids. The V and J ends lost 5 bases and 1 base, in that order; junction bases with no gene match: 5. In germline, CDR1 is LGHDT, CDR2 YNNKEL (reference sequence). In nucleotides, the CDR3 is TGTGCCAGCAGCGCCCGGGGGGGCGGCACAGATACGCAGTATTTT. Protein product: CASSARGGGTDTQYF.

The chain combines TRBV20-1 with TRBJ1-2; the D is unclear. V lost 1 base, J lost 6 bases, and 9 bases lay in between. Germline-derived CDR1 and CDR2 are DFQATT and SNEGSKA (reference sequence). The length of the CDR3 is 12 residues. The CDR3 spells CSARGGSDGYTF. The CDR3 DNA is TGCAGTGCTAGAGGAGGGTCTGATGGCTACACCTTC.

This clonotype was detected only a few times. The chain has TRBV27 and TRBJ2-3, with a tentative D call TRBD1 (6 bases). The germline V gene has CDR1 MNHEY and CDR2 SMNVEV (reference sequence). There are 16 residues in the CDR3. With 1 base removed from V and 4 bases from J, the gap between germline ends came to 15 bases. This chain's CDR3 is CASSLLGAEGADTQYF. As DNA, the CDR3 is TGTGCCAGCAGTTTATTGGGAGCTGAGGGGGCAGATACGCAGTATTTT.

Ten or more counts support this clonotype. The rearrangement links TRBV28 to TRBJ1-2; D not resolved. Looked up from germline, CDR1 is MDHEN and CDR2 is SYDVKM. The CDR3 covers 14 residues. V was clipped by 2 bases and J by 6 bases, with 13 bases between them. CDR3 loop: CASSLAGKRNGYTF. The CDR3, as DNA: TGTGCCAGCAGTTTAGCCGGGAAGAGAAATGGCTACACCTTC.

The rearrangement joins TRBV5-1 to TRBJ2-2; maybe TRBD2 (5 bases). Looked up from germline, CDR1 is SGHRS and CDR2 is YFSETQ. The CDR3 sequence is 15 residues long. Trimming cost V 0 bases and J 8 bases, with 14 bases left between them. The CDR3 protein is CASSLVARRTGELFF. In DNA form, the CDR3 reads TGCGCCAGCAGCTTGGTGGCCAGGAGGACTGGGGAGCTGTTTTTT.

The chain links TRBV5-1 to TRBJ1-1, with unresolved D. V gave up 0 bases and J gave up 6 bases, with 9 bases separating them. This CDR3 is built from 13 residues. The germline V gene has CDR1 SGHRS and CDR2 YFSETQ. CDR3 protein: CASSLVAAAEAFF. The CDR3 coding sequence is TGCGCCAGCAGCTTGGTGGCAGCAGCTGAAGCTTTCTTT.

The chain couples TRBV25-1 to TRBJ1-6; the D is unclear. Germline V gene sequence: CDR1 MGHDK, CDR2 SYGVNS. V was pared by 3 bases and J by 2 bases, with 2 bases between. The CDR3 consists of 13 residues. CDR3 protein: CASSDAYNSPLHF. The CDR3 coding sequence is TGTGCCAGCAGTGATGCCTATAATTCACCCCTCCACTTT.

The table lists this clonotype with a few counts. CDR3 sequence reads: CASSQGLGTENEKLFF. CDR3 sequence (DNA): TGCGCCAGCAGCCAAGGGCTTGGAACAGAGAATGAAAAACTGTTTTTT. The chain employs TRBV4-3 and TRBJ1-4; D ambiguous. V shed 1 base and J shed 5 bases, with 14 bases lying between them. Germline loops: CDR1 LGHNA, CDR2 YSLEER. The CDR3 runs to 16 residues.

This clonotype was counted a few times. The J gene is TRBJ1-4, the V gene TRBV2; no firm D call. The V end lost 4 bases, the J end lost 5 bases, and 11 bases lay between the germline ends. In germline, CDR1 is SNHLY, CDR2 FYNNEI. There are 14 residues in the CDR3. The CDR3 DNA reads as TGTGCCAGCAGTGGTCAGCGAATGAATGAAAAACTGTTTTTT. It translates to CASSGQRMNEKLFF.

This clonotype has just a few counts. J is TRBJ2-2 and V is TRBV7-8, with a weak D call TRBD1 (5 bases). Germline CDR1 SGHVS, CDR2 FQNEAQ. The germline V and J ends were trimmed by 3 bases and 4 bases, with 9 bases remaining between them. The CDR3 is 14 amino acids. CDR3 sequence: CASSFFGATGELFF. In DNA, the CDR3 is TGTGCCAGCAGCTTTTTTGGGGCCACCGGGGAGCTGTTTTTT.

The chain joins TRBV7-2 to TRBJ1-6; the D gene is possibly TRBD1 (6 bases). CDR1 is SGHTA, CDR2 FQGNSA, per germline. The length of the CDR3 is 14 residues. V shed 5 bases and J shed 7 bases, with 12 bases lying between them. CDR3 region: CASSPGAHNSPLHF. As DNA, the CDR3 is TGTGCCAGCAGCCCAGGGGCGCACAATTCACCCCTCCACTTT.

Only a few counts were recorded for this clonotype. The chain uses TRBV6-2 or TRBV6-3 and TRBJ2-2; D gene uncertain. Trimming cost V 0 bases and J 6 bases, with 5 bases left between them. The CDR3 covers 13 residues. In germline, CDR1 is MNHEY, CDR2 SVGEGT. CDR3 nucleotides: TGTGCCAGCAGTTACTCGAGTGCCGGGGAGCTGTTTTTT. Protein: CASSYSSAGELFF.

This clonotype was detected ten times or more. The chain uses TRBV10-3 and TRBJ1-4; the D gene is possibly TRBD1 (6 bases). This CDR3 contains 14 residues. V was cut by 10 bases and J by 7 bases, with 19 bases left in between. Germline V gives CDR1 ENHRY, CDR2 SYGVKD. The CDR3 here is CASSTGSMGEKLFF. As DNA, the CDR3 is TGTGCCAGCAGCACAGGGTCAATGGGTGAAAAACTGTTTTTT.